The sequence of this T cell receptor (beta chain) was determined in a study of response to subunit inactivated influenza vaccine. The V gene's germline CDR1 is SGHDN and CDR2 FVKESK. The CDR3 is 14 amino acids. The ends lost 10 bases at V and 5 bases at J; junction bases unmatched: 12. This clonotype was detected a few times. As yet, its antigen is unknown. Study-level results: Authors suggested each seasonal influenza vaccination recruits few new T cells.

TCRdb re-called the RT-PCR reads with MiXCR, one entry per CDR3 protein. The table includes around 480,000 distinct CDR3 sequences, approximately 15% detected once. This TCR was recovered from a man in his fifties or sixties who received an inactivated influenza vaccine. This chain connects TRBV14 to TRBJ2-7; 9 bases are shared with TRBD1. This material consisted of CD4+ T cells sorted from PBMCs, taken less than 30 months after vaccination. In nucleotides, the CDR3 is TGTGCCAACATAGGGACAGGGAAGTTCCACGAGCAGTACTTC. Translating gives CANIGTGKFHEQYF. Variable domain in full (rest from reference TRBV14 and TRBJ2-7): EAGVTQFPSHSVIEKGQTVTLRCDPISGHDNLYWYRRVMGKEIKFLLHFVKESKQDESGMPNNRFLAERTGGTYSTLKVQPAELEDSGVYFCANIGTGKFHEQYFGPGTRLTVT.